Listed below are T cell receptor beta chains from one sample, sequenced in a study of blood T cell repertoires in COVID-19. Profiling relied on immunoSEQ multiplex PCR, and the TCRdb table lists in-frame clones only, not all of them. The profile shows roughly 200,000 clones, nearly 90% of them singletons. Sequencing was performed on peripheral blood. The receptors stem from a woman aged 18 to 35 who had recovered from COVID-19. The CDR3 runs from the conserved cysteine through the conserved F or W. A D gene is named only where the DNA matches it firmly. Part of the rows lack a size; the others show once, few, many or a class for expanded clones.

d_gene	j_gene	len	v_gene	abundance	CDR3aa	CDR3nt
TRBD2	TRBJ2-7	16	TRBV18	once	CASSPRGTSGAYEQYF	TGTGCCAGCTCACCACGCGGGACTAGCGGGGCCTACGAGCAGTACTTC
.	TRBJ2-7	12	TRBV10-3	.	CAISPDSYEQYF	TGTGCCATCAGTCCCGACAGCTACGAGCAGTACTTC
TRBD1	TRBJ1-1	14	TRBV6-5	.	CASSYETGGTEAFF	TGTGCCAGCAGTTACGAGACAGGGGGCACTGAAGCTTTCTTT
TRBD1	TRBJ1-2	14	TRBV5-5	.	CASSGRTGVYGYTF	TGTGCCAGCAGTGGGCGAACAGGGGTTTATGGCTACACCTTC
TRBD2	TRBJ2-1	15	TRBV14	.	CASSQEVDLAGEQFF	TGTGCCAGCAGCCAAGAAGTAGATCTGGCGGGAGAACAGTTCTTC
TRBD1	TRBJ1-6	16	TRBV5-1	few	CASSAWLDRVNSPLHF	TGCGCCAGCAGCGCGTGGCTCGACAGGGTGAATTCACCCCTCCACTTT
TRBD1	TRBJ2-1	14	TRBV2	.	CASRPAGTEGEQFF	TGTGCCAGCAGACCCGCCGGGACAGAGGGTGAGCAGTTCTTC
TRBD1	TRBJ2-3	15	TRBV29-1	.	CSVPGQGFSTDTQYF	TGCAGCGTGCCCGGACAGGGGTTTAGCACAGATACGCAGTATTTT
TRBD1	TRBJ2-5	17	TRBV9	.	CASSVGTGALGGETQYF	TGTGCCAGCAGCGTAGGGACAGGGGCCTTGGGGGGAGAGACCCAGTACTTC
.	TRBJ1-2	16	TRBV19	.	CATHPFLQGYPYGYTF	TGTGCCACCCACCCTTTTCTTCAGGGTTACCCCTATGGCTACACCTTC
.	TRBJ2-2	15	TRBV15	once	CATSRLRGNTGELFF	TGTGCCACCAGCAGGCTAAGGGGCAACACCGGGGAGCTGTTTTTT
.	TRBJ2-2	14	TRBV7-9	.	CASSLAQGTGELFF	TGTGCCAGCAGCTTGGCGCAGGGAACCGGGGAGCTGTTTTTT
TRBD2	TRBJ2-7	14	TRBV7-9	.	CASSFSGTSYEQYF	TGTGCCAGCAGCTTTAGCGGGACCTCCTACGAGCAGTACTTC
TRBD1	TRBJ1-2	15	TRBV27	.	CASTRTTGDYYGYTF	TGTGCCAGCACCCGAACGACAGGGGACTACTATGGCTACACCTTC
.	TRBJ2-1	13	TRBV27	few	CASSFNVGNEQFF	TGTGCCAGCAGTTTTAACGTCGGCAATGAGCAGTTCTTC
TRBD1	TRBJ1-1	17	TRBV29-1	.	CSPLLTQGASIDTEAFF	TGCAGCCCGTTACTAACCCAGGGGGCGAGTATAGACACTGAAGCTTTCTTT
TRBD2	TRBJ2-1	17	TRBV12-5	.	CASGASSGLKSYNEQFF	TGTGCTAGTGGTGCATCTAGCGGGTTAAAATCCTACAATGAGCAGTTCTTC
TRBD2	TRBJ2-1	12	TRBV27	once	CASRGRDNEQFF	TGTGCCAGCCGCGGGAGGGACAATGAGCAGTTCTTC
TRBD1	TRBJ1-2	14	TRBV7-2	.	CASSRTGVDYGYTF	TGTGCCAGCAGCCGTACAGGGGTCGACTATGGCTACACCTTC
.	TRBJ1-6	17	TRBV6-4	.	CASKTTQGKAYNSPLHF	TGTGCCTCCAAGACAACGCAGGGGAAGGCCTATAATTCACCCCTCCACTTT
.	TRBJ1-5	13	TRBV12-3/TRBV12-4	.	CASSRTGNQPQHF	TGTGCCAGCAGTCGGACAGGCAATCAGCCCCAGCATTTT
.	TRBJ2-5	13	TRBV9	.	CASSVQGYETQYF	TGTGCCAGCAGCGTGCAGGGTTACGAGACCCAGTACTTC
TRBD2	TRBJ2-7	17	TRBV4-2	few	CASSLYTGTSGSYEQYF	TGTGCCAGCAGCCTTTACACCGGGACTAGCGGTTCCTACGAGCAGTACTTC
TRBD1	TRBJ2-7	14	TRBV6-5	.	CASSYTGVSHEQYF	TGTGCCAGCAGTTACACAGGGGTGAGCCACGAGCAGTACTTC
TRBD2	TRBJ2-7	14	TRBV4-1	few	CASSQQGLAHEQYF	TGCGCCAGCAGCCAACAAGGACTAGCCCACGAGCAGTACTTC
.	TRBJ2-4	16	TRBV5-6	once	CASSLMGLSAKNIQYF	TGTGCCAGCAGCCTTATGGGGCTTTCAGCCAAAAACATTCAGTACTTC
.	TRBJ2-6	15	TRBV7-2	.	CASSEGASGANVLTF	TGTGCCAGCAGCGAAGGGGCTTCTGGGGCCAACGTCCTGACTTTC